Each of the 15 T cell receptor beta chains below was sequenced from the same sample in a study of blood T cell repertoires in COVID-19. This table comes from immunoSEQ multiplex PCR, and its TCRdb copy is limited to in-frame clones, with some not included. The sample lists 400,000 or so clones; more than 85% were seen once. Specimen: peripheral blood. These receptors were collected from a human donor in a cohort sampled during active COVID-19.

Written as DNA, the CDR3 is TGTGCCAGCAGTTACTCGGCGGGGACAGGGTTTGAAAAACTGTTTTTT. It translates to CASSYSAGTGFEKLFF. The chain uses TRBV6-6 and TRBJ1-4, with 9 bases that match TRBD1. CDR1 and CDR2 from the germline V gene are MNHNY and SVGAGI (reference sequence). Trimming at V came to 0 bases and at J to 7 bases, leaving 6 bases not matched to a gene. This CDR3 comprises 16 residues.

The V and J genes are TRBV28 and TRBJ2-5, with D unclear. The CDR3 is 12 amino acids. From germline, CDR1 is MDHEN and CDR2 SYDVKM. Trimming left V 5 bases short and J 5 bases short, with 9 bases between. The CDR3 here is CASSPTVETQYF. The CDR3 nucleotides are TGTGCCAGCAGTCCTACAGTCGAGACCCAGTACTTC.

This clone was seen a single time. Other DNA sequences within the sample encode an identical CDR3. V and J are TRBV6-1 and TRBJ1-2; maybe TRBD1 (5 bases). Germline V CDR1 and CDR2: MNHNS, SASEGT. There are 12 residues in the CDR3. V was clipped by 2 bases and J by 8 bases, with 9 bases between them. The DNA of the CDR3 is TGTGCCAGCAGTGAACAGGGATACGGCTACACCTTC. Translation: CASSEQGYGYTF.

J is TRBJ2-7 and V is TRBV30; 11 bases agree with TRBD1. Germline values: CDR1 GTSNPN, CDR2 SVGIG (reference sequence). The CDR3 runs 13 residues. The ends lost 4 bases at V and 7 bases at J; junction bases unmatched: 6. CDR3 sequence: CAWKDRGHVEQYF. Here the CDR3 DNA reads TGTGCCTGGAAGGACAGGGGGCATGTTGAGCAGTACTTC.

V is TRBV5-6 and J is TRBJ1-2; TRBD1 aligns across 9 bases. Trimming removed 5 bases from V and 3 bases from J; junction bases left unmatched: 2. CDR3 length: 13 amino acids. CDR1 and CDR2 from the germline V gene are SGHDT and YYEEEE. CDR3 sequence: CASSWDRDYGYTF. The CDR3 DNA sequence: TGTGCCAGCAGTTGGGACAGGGACTATGGCTACACCTTC. The variable domain in full, completed from reference TRBV5-6 and TRBJ1-2, reads DAGVTQSPTHLIKTRGQQVTLRCSPKSGHDTVSWYQQALGQGPQFIFQYYEEEERQRGNFPDRFSGHQFPNYSSELNVNALLLGDSALYLCASSWDRDYGYTFGSGTRLTVV.

The rearrangement joins TRBV2 to TRBJ2-1, with 10 bases identical to TRBD1. V shed 6 bases, J shed 3 bases, and the junction held 5 bases outside the gene matches. Per germline, CDR1 SNHLY and CDR2 FYNNEI. The CDR3 runs 15 residues. The CDR3 is CASSLGQGFYNEQFF. DNA of the CDR3: TGTGCCAGCAGCTTGGGACAGGGGTTCTACAATGAGCAGTTCTTC.

V gene TRBV5-4 combines with J gene TRBJ2-1, with TRBD1 matching over 7 bases. CDR3 length equals 17 residues. CDR1 and CDR2 from the germline V gene are SGHNT and YYREEE (reference sequence). V was pared by 4 bases and J by 0 bases, with 10 bases of the junction left unmatched. CDR3 bases: TGTGCCAGCAGCCCTAGGACAGGTATGAGCTCCTACAATGAGCAGTTCTTC. Translated, it gives CASSPRTGMSSYNEQFF.

The CDR3 sequence: CASSGTGYLNEKLFF. DNA for the CDR3: TGTGCCAGCAGTGGCACAGGGTATTTAAATGAAAAACTGTTTTTT. The rearrangement joins TRBV27 to TRBJ1-4; D perhaps matches TRBD1 (6 bases). CDR3 length equals 15 residues. The germline V gene encodes CDR1 MNHEY and CDR2 SMNVEV (reference sequence). V dropped 5 bases and J dropped 5 bases, with 15 bases sitting between them.

Turning to this clone: The identical CDR3 is also encoded by other nucleotide sequences in the sample. J is TRBJ2-7 and V is TRBV15, with a possible D match to TRBD1 (6 bases). Germline V gene data show CDR1 as LNHNV and CDR2 as YYDKDF (reference sequence). CDR3 length equals 13 residues. The V gene lost 3 bases and the J gene lost 4 bases, with 10 bases spanning the gap. The CDR3 sequence: CATSRDRGYEQYF. The CDR3 region has the DNA TGTGCCACCAGCAGGGACAGAGGTTACGAGCAGTACTTC.

This clone was counted only a few times. This chain links TRBV7-9 with TRBJ1-2, with TRBD1 identical over 7 bases. Germline values: CDR1 SEHNR, CDR2 FQNEAQ (reference sequence). This CDR3 contains 14 residues. The junction had 9 bases not matched to a gene; V was cut back by 3 bases and J by 8 bases. The CDR3 region is CASSLGIGQEGYTF. CDR3 nucleotides: TGTGCCAGCAGCTTGGGGATTGGACAGGAGGGCTACACCTTC.

The chain joins TRBV7-3 to TRBJ2-1, with 13 bases that match TRBD2. This CDR3 has 16 amino acids. Germline V gene sequence: CDR1 SGHTA, CDR2 FQGTGA. V gave up 4 bases and J gave up 8 bases; unmatched junction bases: 8. CDR3 coding DNA: TGTGCCAGCAGCTCGACCGGGACTAGCGGGATCTATGAGCAGTTCTTC. Translating it yields CASSSTGTSGIYEQFF.

The chain is built from TRBV2 and TRBJ2-7; 15 bases are a match to TRBD2. The J segment lost 0 bases and the V segment lost 1 base, leaving 10 bases of the junction unmatched. Germline values: CDR1 SNHLY, CDR2 FYNNEI. The length of the CDR3 is 20 residues. The CDR3 DNA reads as TGTGCCAGCAGTGAAGGATACCGGACTAGCGGGAGGGAAAACTCCTACGAGCAGTACTTC. Residues: CASSEGYRTSGRENSYEQYF.

The V gene is TRBV2, the J gene TRBJ1-5, with D possibly being TRBD1 (5 bases). V lost 6 bases and J lost 9, with 12 bases in between. CDR1 and CDR2 (germline): SNHLY, FYNNEI. The CDR3 runs 12 residues. The CDR3 sequence is CASRGVDGPQHF. The CDR3 nucleotides are TGTGCCAGCAGAGGGGTAGATGGGCCCCAGCATTTT.

The chain recombines TRBV7-3 with TRBJ2-3; 7 nucleotides align to TRBD2. Germline trimming cut 5 bases from V and 4 bases from J; bases unmatched to any gene: 3. The CDR3 loop spans 13 amino acids. Germline CDR1 reads SGHTA; CDR2 reads FQGTGA. The CDR3 sequence is CASSVTSPDTQYF. The CDR3 nucleotides are TGTGCCAGCAGCGTGACTAGCCCAGATACGCAGTATTTT.

The chain carries TRBV9 and TRBJ2-2, with 7 bases fitting TRBD1. There are 18 residues in the CDR3. Germline assignment: CDR1 SGDLS and CDR2 YYNGEE. Trimming took 4 bases from V and 5 from J; bases not matched to a gene: 17. The CDR3 DNA is TGTGCCAGCAGCCTCGAAGGGGCCGGGACAGAATTTACCGGGGAGCTGTTTTTT. Amino acid sequence: CASSLEGAGTEFTGELFF.